These 16 T cell receptor beta chains came from one sample sequenced in a study of blood T cell repertoires in COVID-19. Some clones are missing from TCRdb's copy, which holds only in-frame ones; the method was immunoSEQ multiplex PCR. The sample contains roughly 340,000 clones, over 75% of which appear only once. Sequencing was carried out using PBMCs or T cells enriched from blood (not recorded which). Every receptor here comes from a man aged 18 to 29 who had recovered from COVID-19.

The genes are TRBV5-4 and TRBJ1-6; 9 bases align to TRBD1. The J segment lost 11 bases and the V segment lost 4 bases, leaving 7 bases of the junction unmatched. Per the germline V gene, CDR1 is SGHNT and CDR2 is YYREEE (reference sequence). The CDR3 length is 14 residues. The CDR3 bases are TGTGCCAGCAGCAGAGGACAGGGGATTGCACCCCTCCACTTT. It yields the protein CASSRGQGIAPLHF.

On this clone: It is likely a read error, because the conserved phenylalanine at the end of the CDR3 is missing. The limits of the CDR3 on the DNA are not certain, so only TCRdb's listed CDR3 is given. The rearrangement links TRBV6-4 to TRBJ1-1. CDR1 is MRHNA and CDR2 is SNTAGT in the germline V gene. Counting both end residues, the CDR3 totals 10 amino acids. The CDR3 loop is CASSDSIGRR.

Turning to this clone: Other DNA variants within this sample encode the same CDR3. The chain is built from TRBV27 and TRBJ1-1; perhaps TRBD1 as D (5 bases). The CDR3 is 13 residues long. Trimming took off 5 bases at V and 1 base at J, with 8 bases between the two ends. The germline V gene has CDR1 MNHEY and CDR2 SMNVEV (reference sequence). Here the CDR3 DNA reads TGTGCCAGCAGTCTAGGGGCGAACACTGAAGCTTTCTTT. It encodes CASSLGANTEAFF.

This clone has just one count. V usage is TRBV15 and J usage is TRBJ1-5; 8 nucleotides line up with TRBD1. From germline, CDR1 is LNHNV and CDR2 YYDKDF (reference sequence). The length of the CDR3 is 16 residues. V was clipped by 2 bases and J by 1 base; unmatched bases: 4. This CDR3 is CATSRSGGQSNQPQHF. DNA of the CDR3: TGTGCCACCAGCAGATCAGGGGGCCAAAGCAATCAGCCCCAGCATTTT.

The DNA of the CDR3 is TGTGCCAGCAGCCACACGAACCGGGACAGTCTCCGCTACACCTTC. The encoded protein is CASSHTNRDSLRYTF. The chain has TRBV14 and TRBJ1-2, with 7 bases lining up with TRBD1. This CDR3 contains 15 residues. Germline-derived CDR1 and CDR2 are SGHDN and FVKESK. V lost 3 bases and J lost 9; bases outside the gene matches: 13.

The chain links TRBV3-1 (or the pseudogene TRBV3-2) to TRBJ1-2; no reliable D call. Trimming shortened V by 4 bases and J by 7 bases, and 16 bases separated the two germline ends. Germline V gene data show CDR1 as LGHDT and CDR2 as YNNKEL (reference sequence). The CDR3 runs 14 residues. Here the CDR3 DNA reads TGTGCCAGCAGCCCTTTTTCGGAGGGAAGTGGCTACACCTTC. Translated: CASSPFSEGSGYTF.

This clone was observed once. This sequence joins TRBV7-9 and TRBJ1-6; 8 nucleotides match TRBD1. The germline V gene has CDR1 SEHNR and CDR2 FQNEAQ (reference sequence). J was trimmed by 9 bases and V by 1 base; bases with no gene match: 5. The CDR3 covers 15 residues. CDR3 DNA sequence: TGTGCCAGCAGCTTAGAGGACAGGGTTGGTTCACCCCTCCACTTT. It encodes CASSLEDRVGSPLHF.

The sample holds one count of this clone. The V call is TRBV4-1, the J call TRBJ2-2; the match to TRBD1 covers 9 bases. The germline gives CDR1 MGHRA, CDR2 YSYEKL. The length of the CDR3 is 14 residues. After removal of 2 bases from V and 6 bases from J, the junction contained 1 base not matched to a gene. Here the CDR3 reads CASSQRQGAGELFF. The DNA of the CDR3 is TGCGCCAGCAGCCAACGACAGGGGGCCGGGGAGCTGTTTTTT.

The J gene is TRBJ2-3, the V gene TRBV7-6, with TRBD1 as a possible D gene (6 bases). Trimming took off 5 bases at V and 4 bases at J, with 16 bases between the two ends. Germline CDR1 and CDR2: SGHVS and FNYEAQ. The CDR3 has 15 residues. Here the CDR3 reads CASSVPQTGADTQYF. The CDR3 region has the DNA TGTGCCAGCAGCGTCCCCCAGACAGGAGCAGATACGCAGTATTTT. Supplemented by reference TRBV7-6 and TRBJ2-3, the full variable domain reads GAGVSQSPRYKVTKRGQDVALRCDPISGHVSLYWYRQALGQGPEFLTYFNYEAQQDKSGLPNDRFSAERPEGSISTLTIQRTEQRDSAMYRCASSVPQTGADTQYFGPGTRLTVL.

V usage is TRBV9 and J usage is TRBJ2-5, with a possible D match to TRBD2 (6 bases). This CDR3 has 13 amino acids. Trimming cost V 4 bases and J 2 bases, with 9 bases left between them. Germline V lookup: CDR1 SGDLS, CDR2 YYNGEE. The CDR3 reads CASSLGLQETQYF. In DNA form, the CDR3 reads TGTGCCAGCAGCCTGGGACTGCAAGAGACCCAGTACTTC.

J is TRBJ2-7 and V is TRBV20-1; TRBD2 agrees at 9 bases. Looked up from germline, CDR1 is DFQATT and CDR2 is SNEGSKA (reference sequence). V was pared by 3 bases and J by 3 bases, with 6 bases of the junction left unmatched. CDR3 length: 14 residues. The CDR3 sequence is CSASGSGGVYEQYF. The CDR3 DNA reads as TGCAGTGCTAGTGGTAGCGGGGGTGTCTACGAGCAGTACTTC.

J is TRBJ1-1 and V is TRBV7-9; D may be TRBD1 (6 bases). CDR3 length equals 15 residues. The germline gives CDR1 SEHNR, CDR2 FQNEAQ (reference sequence). Trimming removed 5 bases from V and 5 bases from J, with 18 bases in between. Here the CDR3 DNA reads TGTGCCAGCAGCCCCTTACGTGGACAGCCAACTGAAGCTTTCTTT. It is translated as CASSPLRGQPTEAFF.

The V call is TRBV9, the J call TRBJ1-3; TRBD1 is a possible D gene (5 bases). Per germline, CDR1 SGDLS and CDR2 YYNGEE. The CDR3 contains 18 residues. The ends were cut back, 3 bases at V and 1 base at J, with 20 bases in the middle. As DNA, the CDR3 is TGTGCCAGCAGCGGGTCCCGGGGGGAACCTCGATCTGGAAACACCATATATTTT. Translating it yields CASSGSRGEPRSGNTIYF. Full variable domain (rest looked up from reference TRBV9 and TRBJ1-3): DSGVTQTPKHLITATGQRVTLRCSPRSGDLSVYWYQQSLDQGLQFLIQYYNGEERAKGNILERFSAQQFPDLHSELNLSSLELGDSALYFCASSGSRGEPRSGNTIYFGEGSWLTVV.

The chain uses TRBV28 and TRBJ2-7; TRBD1 is a possible D gene (5 bases). This CDR3 is 12 amino acids long. Looked up from germline, CDR1 is MDHEN and CDR2 is SYDVKM. The ends were cut back, 10 bases at V and 0 bases at J, with 10 bases in the middle. The CDR3 bases are TGTGCCATCACAGGAAACTCCTACGAGCAGTACTTC. It codes for CAITGNSYEQYF.

This clone was counted between two and nine times. The chain recombines TRBV28 with TRBJ1-1, with TRBD1 as a possible D gene (6 bases). Trimming stripped 7 bases from V and 5 bases from J, with 20 bases between. CDR3 length: 15 amino acids. Germline V gives CDR1 MDHEN, CDR2 SYDVKM. The CDR3 DNA sequence: TGTGCCAGCACCGCCGGTGGGGGCTGGGAAACTGAAGCTTTCTTT. Its protein is CASTAGGGWETEAFF.

The chain joins TRBV2 to TRBJ2-7, with D unclear. Deletions cut 4 bases from V and 7 bases from J, with 8 bases between. Germline V lookup: CDR1 SNHLY, CDR2 FYNNEI. The CDR3 is 11 amino acids. CDR3 DNA: TGTGCCAGCAGTGTAGTAGAAGAGCAGTACTTC. Its translation: CASSVVEEQYF.